The 8 T cell receptor beta chains below were found in one sample sequenced in a study of blood T cell repertoires in COVID-19. Assay used: immunoSEQ multiplex PCR; TCRdb lists only in-frame clones, some missing. The sample has about 250,000 clones, about 93% seen once. The sequenced sample was PBMCs or T cells enriched from blood (not recorded which). These receptors were taken from a woman aged 18-30 years who had recovered from COVID-19.

V gene TRBV18 combines with J gene TRBJ2-2; no clear D. This CDR3 contains 14 residues. V was pared by 6 bases and J by 1 base, with 9 bases between. Looked up from germline, CDR1 is KGHSH and CDR2 is LQKENI. The CDR3 DNA reads as TGTGCCAGCTCCTTGACAAGGAACACCGGGGAGCTGTTTTTT. It translates to CASSLTRNTGELFF.

The chain combines TRBV18 with TRBJ1-6; D uncertain. The CDR3 length is 13 residues. Trimming stripped 3 bases from V and 6 bases from J, with 6 bases between. Germline V lookup: CDR1 KGHSH, CDR2 LQKENI. CDR3 sequence reads: CASSPAANSPLHF. The CDR3 DNA is TGTGCCAGCTCACCGGCGGCTAATTCACCCCTCCACTTT.

This chain uses TRBV5-1 with TRBJ1-2, with no clear D. V lost 3 bases and J lost 8, with 11 bases in between. This CDR3 spans 12 amino acids. Germline V CDR1 and CDR2: SGHRS, YFSETQ. The CDR3 DNA sequence: TGCGCCAGCAGCTCGGCAGGTCGGGGCTACACCTTC. Translating gives CASSSAGRGYTF.

Written as DNA, the CDR3 is TGTGCCATCAGTGACAGGGGGAACACCGGGGAGCTGTTTTTT. It encodes CAISDRGNTGELFF. The rearrangement joins TRBV10-3 to TRBJ2-2, with D perhaps TRBD1 (6 bases). Germline V gene data show CDR1 as ENHRY and CDR2 as SYGVKD. The CDR3 contains 14 residues. V lost 3 bases and J 1 base, leaving 6 bases between the germline ends.

V gene TRBV24-1 combines with J gene TRBJ1-2, with a tentative D call TRBD1 (5 bases). V was shortened by 2 bases and J by 6 bases, with 15 bases between the two germline ends. From germline, CDR1 is KGHDR and CDR2 SFDVKD. The CDR3 loop spans 15 amino acids. The CDR3 here is CATSDSGVDLDGYTF. CDR3 nucleotide sequence: TGTGCCACCAGTGATTCGGGGGTCGATTTGGATGGCTACACCTTC.

This chain links TRBV11-2 with TRBJ2-3, with a weak D call TRBD2 (6 bases). Germline V gene sequence: CDR1 SGHAT, CDR2 FQNNGV. The CDR3 extends over 17 amino acids. Trimming cost V 5 bases and J 2 bases, with 20 bases left between them. The CDR3 DNA reads TGTGCCAGCAGCCAAGTCGGCGGGACGGACTTCACAGATACGCAGTATTTT. Protein: CASSQVGGTDFTDTQYF.

CDR3 bases: TGCGCCAGCAGCCAAGAGGGCAATACGCAGTATTTT. Protein product: CASSQEGNTQYF. V gene TRBV4-1 combines with J gene TRBJ2-3, with D unclear. The germline V and J ends were trimmed by 0 bases and 7 bases, with 5 bases remaining between them. The CDR3 is 12 amino acids. Looked up from germline, CDR1 is MGHRA and CDR2 is YSYEKL.

The V gene is TRBV10-3, the J gene TRBJ1-2; D is possibly TRBD1 (5 bases). The V gene's germline CDR1 is ENHRY and CDR2 SYGVKD. With 3 bases removed from V and 2 bases from J, the gap between germline ends came to 10 bases. The CDR3 totals 14 residues. In nucleotides, the CDR3 is TGTGCCATCAGTGATTTTCGGGGGAACTATGGCTACACCTTC. Amino acid sequence: CAISDFRGNYGYTF.